Below, one T cell receptor beta chain is given with its context. Its cognate antigen is unknown. These data belong to a study of cytomegalovirus exposure and HLA in healthy donors. Overall study results and limits: Most TCR sequences proved rare, with some public TCRs found in many donors. Reports described diagnosis of cytomegalovirus status by the classifier as highly specific and sensitive.

Trimming cost V 0 bases and J 10 bases, with 7 bases left between them. Germline V gives CDR1 LGHNA, CDR2 YNFKEQ. The CDR3 is 12 amino acids. Method: immunoSEQ multiplex PCR; TCRdb's copy keeps in-frame clones and lacks some. The sample has 70,000 to 75,000 clones, around 94% seen once; the top ten hold approximately 2.1%. This chain uses TRBV4-2 with TRBJ2-1; D is unresolved. The material sequenced was PBMCs. The receptor was derived from a woman under 30 in good health and CMV-seropositive. The CDR3 DNA follows: TGTGCCAGCAGCCAAGATCCCTTAGAGCAGTTCTTC. It specifies CASSQDPLEQFF.